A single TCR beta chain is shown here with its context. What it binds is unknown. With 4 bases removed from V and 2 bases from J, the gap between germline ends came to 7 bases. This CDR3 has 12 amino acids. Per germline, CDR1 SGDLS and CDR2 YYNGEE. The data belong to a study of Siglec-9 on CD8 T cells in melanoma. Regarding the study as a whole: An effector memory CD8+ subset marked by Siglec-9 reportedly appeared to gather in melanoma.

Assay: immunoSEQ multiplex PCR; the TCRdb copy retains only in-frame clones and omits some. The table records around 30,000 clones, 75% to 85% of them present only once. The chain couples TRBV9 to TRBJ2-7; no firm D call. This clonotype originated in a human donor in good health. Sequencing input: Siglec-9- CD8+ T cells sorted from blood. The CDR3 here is CASSFHTYEQYF. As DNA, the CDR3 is TGTGCCAGCAGCTTCCATACCTACGAGCAGTACTTC.